The 5 T cell receptor beta chains below were found in one sample sequenced in a study of cytomegalovirus exposure and HLA in healthy donors. The PCR ran on 60 Vbeta and 13 Jbeta primers. Data came from immunoSEQ multiplex PCR; TCRdb stores just in-frame clones and leaves some out. The sample has some 150,000 clones; approximately 80% are singletons. Sequencing used PBMCs. The source of these receptors is a woman between 50 and 59 years old in good health and CMV-seropositive.

V and J are TRBV4-3 and TRBJ2-1; D is perhaps TRBD2 (6 bases). This CDR3 has 12 amino acids. Trimming pared 8 bases from V and 5 bases from J, leaving 10 bases between. Germline CDR1 and CDR2: LGHNA and YSLEER. The CDR3 nucleotides read TGCGCCAGCCAGGGACTCGACAATGAGCAGTTCTTC. This encodes CASQGLDNEQFF.

This clone was counted a few times. The chain combines TRBV2 with TRBJ2-3; 13 bases agree with TRBD2. Germline CDR1 is SNHLY and CDR2 is FYNNEI. Trimming removed 8 bases from V and 3 bases from J; junction bases left unmatched: 2. The CDR3 extends over 14 amino acids. CDR3 sequence: CASQGLAGTDTQYF. CDR3 bases: TGTGCCAGCCAGGGACTAGCGGGGACAGATACGCAGTATTTT.

The V call is TRBV7-6, the J call TRBJ1-2; D may be TRBD1 (5 bases). Germline assignment: CDR1 SGHVS and CDR2 FNYEAQ. There are 15 residues in the CDR3. The V and J ends lost 6 bases and 2 bases respectively, with 16 bases between them. For the CDR3, the DNA is TGTGCCAGCAGTCCTTATACGACAGAAAACTATGGCTACACCTTC. Amino acid sequence: CASSPYTTENYGYTF. Combining the CDR3 with reference TRBV7-6 and TRBJ1-2 gives the whole variable domain GAGVSQSPRYKVTKRGQDVALRCDPISGHVSLYWYRQALGQGPEFLTYFNYEAQQDKSGLPNDRFSAERPEGSISTLTIQRTEQRDSAMYRCASSPYTTENYGYTFGSGTRLTVV.

The V call is TRBV7-3, the J call TRBJ1-6; D is perhaps TRBD1 (5 bases). CDR1 and CDR2 (germline): SGHTA, FQGTGA. V was shortened by 3 bases and J by 7 bases, with 10 bases between the two germline ends. The CDR3 has 14 residues. CDR3 sequence reads: CASSLTAVNSPLHF. CDR3 sequence (DNA): TGTGCCAGCAGCTTGACAGCCGTCAATTCACCCCTCCACTTT.

In regard to this clone: Other DNA sequences in the sample encode the same CDR3. The chain couples TRBV5-1 to TRBJ2-2; 7 bases fit TRBD2. This CDR3 has 13 amino acids. After removal of 4 bases from V and 6 bases from J, the junction contained 3 bases not matched to a gene. Germline assignment: CDR1 SGHRS and CDR2 YFSETQ. This CDR3 reads CASSLGGAGELFF. In DNA form, the CDR3 reads TGCGCCAGCAGCCTGGGGGGGGCCGGGGAGCTGTTTTTT.